This TCR beta chain originates from a study of T cell responses to AZD1222 COVID-19 vaccine (dated by TCRdb to the early 2020s). Turning to the overall study: A total of about 250 trial participants underwent TCR sequencing, of whom about 200 had received two doses of AZD1222 and around 25 had received two doses of the MenACWY control vaccine. Trial participants were enrolled by age into 18-55, 56-69 and 70-plus year subgroups, with roughly 160, 29 and 62 TCR-sequenced participants respectively.

About this clone itself: Its antigen is not yet known. No quality values exist for individual bases; no much larger clone is one base distant.

The time point label of this sample denotes: about 28 days (+/-7) after the second vaccine dose. AZD1222 recipients with second doses at about 4 weeks or about 12 weeks were pooled, because spike-specific TCR depth and breadth did not differ between schedules. Vaccinee samples were obtained from the UK trials COV001 and COV002, which included a single-blind randomized controlled phase 2/3 trial of AZD1222 (ChAdOx1 nCoV-19) in healthy adults. Trial participant PBMC samples were collected at day 0 and day 28 after the second dose for TCRbeta chain sequencing. The CDR3, from cysteine to phenylalanine, totals 16 residues. Of all the DNA, just the CDR3 is kept, 48 bases in frame from base 1. CDR1 is given as SGHTA and CDR2 as FQGNSA, both from the germline V gene. Here V drops 2 bases and J drops 7 bases, and the junction holds 12 bases not matched to any gene. The CDR3 regions of human TCRbeta chains were analyzed by immunosequencing. Per the source publication's procedure: Repertoire TCRs were checked for matches against a reference library of SARS-CoV-2-specific TCRs that had been generated using the MIRA antigen-specificity platform. Breadth was defined as the fraction of unique TCRs that were SARS-CoV-2-associated. Depth was defined as the fraction of total T cells that were SARS-CoV-2-associated. Each spike-specific TCR was assigned to its reactive spike region and to a CD4 or CD8 class using the MIRA data. Log10-transformed breadth and depth values were compared by one-way ANOVA with Sidak's multiple comparisons tests. The table was pulled from immuneACCESS by TCRdb, which kept in-frame rearrangements only. Such tables lose some clones; where checked, under half of the loss comes from unresolved V genes, and the rest has no known cause. The DNA gave D and trimming, while V, J and clone size come from that table. This sample holds about 78,000 clones; 75% to 95% were observed only once. The ten most abundant clones make up about 3.1% of the sample.

Here is what the overall study found, with its caveats: The 56-69-year group was small, and its depth increase did not reach significance, likely because of low power. Epitopes outside the regions mutated in the B.1.351 and B.1.1.7 variants were reportedly recognized by nearly half of the unique spike-specific TCRs. Participants were mostly white British and included more females than males, and it was suggested by the authors that clonal diversity may have been underestimated. A significant rise in spike-specific TCR breadth and depth was observed after two AZD1222 doses relative to day 0 and relative to MenACWY recipients. The vaccine-associated CD4 TCRs covered the entire spike protein, and the dominant responses fell in regions 160-218 and 743-854. Because no day 14 peak-response samples were available, the repertoires could be characterized only after the peak T cell response. Only 5 to 7 AZD1222 recipients were SARS-CoV-2 seropositive at baseline, limiting conclusions about previously exposed vaccinees.

Source: peripheral blood, taken 28 days after the second AZD1222 dose. The sequence derives from an adult who received the AZD1222 COVID-19 vaccine. This chain joins TRBV7-2 to TRBJ1-2, with 8 bases in between that match TRBD1. The sequenced DNA is TGTGCCAGCAGCTTAATACCTTTGACAGGGGTCGGTGGCTACACCTTC. It is translated as CASSLIPLTGVGGYTF. Supplemented by the reference TRBV7-2 and TRBJ1-2 proteins around the CDR3, the complete variable domain is GAGVSQSPSNKVTEKGKDVELRCDPISGHTALYWYRQSLGQGLEFLIYFQGNSAPDKSGLPSDRFSAERTGGSVSTLTIQRTQQEDSAVYLCASSLIPLTGVGGYTFGSGTRLTVV.